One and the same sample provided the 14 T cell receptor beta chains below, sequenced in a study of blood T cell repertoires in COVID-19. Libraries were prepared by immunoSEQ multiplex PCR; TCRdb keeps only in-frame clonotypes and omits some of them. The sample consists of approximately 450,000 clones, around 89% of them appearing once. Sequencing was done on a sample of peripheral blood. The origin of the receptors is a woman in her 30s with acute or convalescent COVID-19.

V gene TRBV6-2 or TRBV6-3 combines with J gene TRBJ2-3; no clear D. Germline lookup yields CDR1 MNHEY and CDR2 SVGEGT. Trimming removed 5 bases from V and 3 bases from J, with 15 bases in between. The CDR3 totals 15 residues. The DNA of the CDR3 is TGTGCCAGCAGTGCCAGATCCCTGAGGACAGATACGCAGTATTTT. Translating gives CASSARSLRTDTQYF.

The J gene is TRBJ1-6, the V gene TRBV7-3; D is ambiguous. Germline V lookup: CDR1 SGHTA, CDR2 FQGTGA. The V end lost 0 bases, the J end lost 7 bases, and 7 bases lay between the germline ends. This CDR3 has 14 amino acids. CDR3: CASSLTAENSPLHF. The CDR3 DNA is TGTGCCAGCAGCTTAACTGCAGAAAATTCACCCCTCCACTTT.

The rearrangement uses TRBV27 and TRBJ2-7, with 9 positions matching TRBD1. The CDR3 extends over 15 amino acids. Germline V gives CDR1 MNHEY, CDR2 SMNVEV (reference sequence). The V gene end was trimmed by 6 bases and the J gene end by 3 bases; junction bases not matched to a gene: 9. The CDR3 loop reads CASSRGQGSVYEQYF. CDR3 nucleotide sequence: TGTGCCAGCAGCCGGGGACAGGGATCCGTCTACGAGCAGTACTTC.

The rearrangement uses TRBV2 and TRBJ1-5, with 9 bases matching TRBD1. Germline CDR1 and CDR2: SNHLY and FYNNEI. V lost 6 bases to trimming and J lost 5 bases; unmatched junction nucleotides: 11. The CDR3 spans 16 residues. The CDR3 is CASSRTDRGSDQPQHF. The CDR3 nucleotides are TGTGCCAGCAGCAGAACAGACAGGGGGTCGGATCAGCCCCAGCATTTT.

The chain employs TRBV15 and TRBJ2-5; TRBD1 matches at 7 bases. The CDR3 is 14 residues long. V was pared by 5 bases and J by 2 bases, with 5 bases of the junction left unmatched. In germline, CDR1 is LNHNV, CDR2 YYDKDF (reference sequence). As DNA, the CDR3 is TGTGCCACCAGCGAGTGGGACAGACAAGAGACCCAGTACTTC. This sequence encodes CATSEWDRQETQYF.

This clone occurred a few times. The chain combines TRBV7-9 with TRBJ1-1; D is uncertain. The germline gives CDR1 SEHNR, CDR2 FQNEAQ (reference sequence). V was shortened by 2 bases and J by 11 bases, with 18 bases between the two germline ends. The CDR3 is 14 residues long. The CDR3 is CASSLIVVINAAFF. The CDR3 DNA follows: TGTGCCAGCAGCTTAATAGTGGTTATTAATGCGGCTTTCTTT.

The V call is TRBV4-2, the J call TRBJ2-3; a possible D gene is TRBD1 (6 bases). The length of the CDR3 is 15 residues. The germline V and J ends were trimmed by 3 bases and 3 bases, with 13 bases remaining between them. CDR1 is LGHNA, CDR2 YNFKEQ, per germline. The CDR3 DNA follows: TGTGCCAGCAGCCATGAGTGGGGGCGAACAGATACGCAGTATTTT. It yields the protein CASSHEWGRTDTQYF.

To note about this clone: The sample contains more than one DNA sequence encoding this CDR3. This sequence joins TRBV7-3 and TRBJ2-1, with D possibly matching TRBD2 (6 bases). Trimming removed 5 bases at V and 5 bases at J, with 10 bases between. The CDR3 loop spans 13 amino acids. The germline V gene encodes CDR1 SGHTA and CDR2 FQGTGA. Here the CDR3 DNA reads TGTGCCAGCAGCCGGGGGACCAACAATGAGCAGTTCTTC. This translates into CASSRGTNNEQFF.

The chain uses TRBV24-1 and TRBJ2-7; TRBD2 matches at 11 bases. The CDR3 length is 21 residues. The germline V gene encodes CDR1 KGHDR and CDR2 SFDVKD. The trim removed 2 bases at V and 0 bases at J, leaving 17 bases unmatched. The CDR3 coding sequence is TGTGCCACCAGTGATTCCCGGGGGGGATCCGGACTAGCGGGCCTCTCCTACGAGCAGTACTTC. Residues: CATSDSRGGSGLAGLSYEQYF.

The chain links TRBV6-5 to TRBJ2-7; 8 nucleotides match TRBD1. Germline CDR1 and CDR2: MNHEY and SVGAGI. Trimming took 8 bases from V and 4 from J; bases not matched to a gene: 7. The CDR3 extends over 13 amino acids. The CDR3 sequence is CASGRGQEYEQYF. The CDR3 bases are TGTGCCAGCGGCAGGGGGCAAGAATACGAGCAGTACTTC.

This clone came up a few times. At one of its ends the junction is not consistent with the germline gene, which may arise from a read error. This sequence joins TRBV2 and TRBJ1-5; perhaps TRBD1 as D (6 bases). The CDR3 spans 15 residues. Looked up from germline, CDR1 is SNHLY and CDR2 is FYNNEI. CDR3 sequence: CASIESRGGNQPQHF. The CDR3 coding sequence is TGTGCCAGCATTGAATCGAGGGGGGGGAACCAGCCCCAGCATTTT.

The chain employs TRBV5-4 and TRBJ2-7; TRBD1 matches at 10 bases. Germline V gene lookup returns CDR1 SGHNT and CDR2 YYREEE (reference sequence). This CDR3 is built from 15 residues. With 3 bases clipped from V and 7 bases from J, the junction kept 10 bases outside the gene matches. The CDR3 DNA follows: TGTGCCAGCAGCTGGCTTGAGACAGGGGGCAGAGAGCAGTACTTC. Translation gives CASSWLETGGREQYF. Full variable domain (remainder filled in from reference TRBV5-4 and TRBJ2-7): ETGVTQSPTHLIKTRGQQVTLRCSSQSGHNTVSWYQQALGQGPQFIFQYYREEENGRGNFPPRFSGLQFPNYSSELNVNALELDDSALYLCASSWLETGGREQYFGPGTRLTVT.

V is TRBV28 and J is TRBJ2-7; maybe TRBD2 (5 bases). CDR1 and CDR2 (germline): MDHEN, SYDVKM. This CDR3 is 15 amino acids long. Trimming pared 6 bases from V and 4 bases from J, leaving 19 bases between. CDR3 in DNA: TGTGCCAGCAGCCATGAGGGCGGAATTGTATACGAGCAGTACTTC. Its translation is CASSHEGGIVYEQYF.

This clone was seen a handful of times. Here the CDR3 reads CASSLGGETEAFF. The CDR3 DNA is TGTGCCAGCAGCTTAGGGGGGGAGACTGAAGCTTTCTTT. The rearrangement links TRBV7-9 to TRBJ1-1; perhaps TRBD1 as D (5 bases). The CDR3 is 13 residues long. V was cut by 1 base and J by 5 bases, with 8 bases left in between. Germline V gives CDR1 SEHNR, CDR2 FQNEAQ (reference sequence).